The entry below describes one T cell receptor (beta chain). Antigen: not known. The sample comes from a study of post-analysis software for immune sequencing data. Study results and limitations: Under the F measure, samples that were prepared in one batch clustered strongly together. Multiple sclerosis was associated with a significant reduction in normalized Chao1 diversity relative to controls.

Every TCR beta cDNA library bore unique molecular identifiers. T cells numbering roughly 0.95 to 10 million gave rise to roughly 550,000 cDNA molecules. TCRdb ran MiXCR on the PCR reads and lists one entry per CDR3 protein. The sample has roughly 400,000 distinct CDR3 sequences; roughly 40% are singletons. This receptor was identified in a girl aged 2-10 years with multiple sclerosis. The sequencing input was blood.

The CDR3 loop is CASRLQYEQYF. The CDR3 DNA is TGTGCCAGCAGGCTACAATACGAGCAGTACTTC. The chain has TRBV28 and TRBJ2-5; D is unclear. The tail of the sequence fits TRBJ2-7 better, so the J call may be wrong. The CDR3 totals 11 residues. CDR1 MDHEN and CDR2 SYDVKM come from the germline V gene.